A single sample gave rise to the 6 T cell receptor beta chains below, sequenced in a study of T cells in narcolepsy. This table comes from immunoSEQ multiplex PCR, and its TCRdb copy is limited to in-frame clones, with some not included. The top ten clones hold more than 0.85% of a sample with roughly 35,000 clones, approximately 80% of them seen once. Sequencing input: memory (CD45RA-) CD4+ T cells from blood. These receptors all come from a human donor in good health.

In the case of this clone: Distinct nucleotide sequences in the sample also encode this CDR3. The rearrangement links TRBV29-1 to TRBJ2-5; possible D gene TRBD1, 7 bases. CDR1 is SQVTM, CDR2 ANQGSEA, per germline. Trimming pared 4 bases from V and 4 bases from J, leaving 16 bases between. The CDR3 runs to 14 residues. The CDR3 nucleotides are TGCAGCGTTGGGGCACAGGGGACTCGAGAGACCCAGTACTTC. Translation: CSVGAQGTRETQYF.

This clone was detected only once. The chain couples TRBV6-5 to TRBJ2-5, with D perhaps matching TRBD1 (5 bases). Germline lookup yields CDR1 MNHEY and CDR2 SVGAGI. The CDR3 consists of 13 residues. Trimming stripped 8 bases from V and 3 bases from J, with 13 bases between. The CDR3 nucleotides are TGTGCCAGCGGGGCCCCACCCAAAGAGACCCAGTACTTC. Translating gives CASGAPPKETQYF.

This clone was recorded once. The chain has TRBV11-2 and TRBJ1-6; D is possibly TRBD1 (6 bases). Germline CDR1 SGHAT, CDR2 FQNNGV. The CDR3 is 17 amino acids. Trimming shortened V by 0 bases and J by 9 bases, and 18 bases separated the two germline ends. CDR3 nucleotides: TGTGCCAGCAGCTTAGACCGGACAGCCGGCCCTAGTTCACCCCTCCACTTT. It yields the protein CASSLDRTAGPSSPLHF.

The chain employs TRBV5-4 and TRBJ2-5; the D gene is possibly TRBD1 (6 bases). In germline, CDR1 is SGHNT, CDR2 YYREEE (reference sequence). Deletions cut 4 bases from V and 5 bases from J, with 15 bases between. The CDR3 totals 14 residues. CDR3 DNA sequence: TGTGCCAGCAGCGCGATTAGCCAGGGGGAGACCCAGTACTTC. Encoded protein: CASSAISQGETQYF.

This chain uses TRBV21-1 with TRBJ1-2. TRBV21-1 has pseudogene status. The CDR3 totals 14 residues. Here the CDR3 DNA reads TGTGCCAGCAGCAAAGCTGGAGGGCGTGGTGGCTACACCTTC. Translation: CASSKAGGRGGYTF.

The rearrangement joins TRBV6-5 to TRBJ1-1; D remains ambiguous. Between the trimmed V and J ends, which lost 0 bases and 3 bases, there was a span of 5 bases. The length of the CDR3 is 13 residues. Germline V gene sequence: CDR1 MNHEY, CDR2 SVGAGI. CDR3 sequence (DNA): TGTGCCAGCAGTTACTCTAGGGACACTGAAGCTTTCTTT. Its protein is CASSYSRDTEAFF.